Presented here are 29 T cell receptor beta chains from one specimen sequenced in a study of pediatric ulcerative colitis. Produced via immunoSEQ multiplex PCR; TCRdb's table is partial and in-frame only. The sample shows more than 50,000 clones, over 70% of them seen only once. Sequencing was carried out using blood. The receptors stem from a boy younger than 18 with moderate ulcerative colitis.

CDR3 nucleotide sequence: TGTGCCAGTAAGGGGGTGGGCCTCCAAGAGACCCAGTACTTC. As protein: CASKGVGLQETQYF. This chain joins TRBV19 and TRBJ2-5; weak D call: TRBD1 (6 bases). Germline V gives CDR1 LNHDA, CDR2 SQIVND (reference sequence). Deletions cut 7 bases from V and 1 base from J, with 13 bases between. The CDR3 runs to 14 residues. Using reference TRBV19 and TRBJ2-5 for the parts outside the CDR3, the full variable domain is DGGITQSPKYLFRKEGQNVTLSCEQNLNHDAMYWYRQDPGQGLRLIYYSQIVNDFQKGDIAEGYSVSREKKESFPLTVTSAQKNPTAFYLCASKGVGLQETQYFGPGTRLLVL.

This clone appeared a single time. The chain is built from TRBV6-5 and TRBJ1-3; TRBD1 matches at 7 bases. The CDR3 is 14 residues long. Germline lookup yields CDR1 MNHEY and CDR2 SVGAGI. Germline trimming cut 6 bases from V and 5 bases from J; bases unmatched to any gene: 7. CDR3 protein: CASSLTGNRNTIYF. The CDR3 DNA follows: TGTGCCAGCAGCCTGACAGGGAATAGAAACACCATATATTTT.

This clone was seen a handful of times. This rearrangement joins TRBV30 to TRBJ1-3; a weak D match, TRBD1 (6 bases). V lost 0 bases and J lost 2, with 8 bases in between. The germline V gene has CDR1 GTSNPN and CDR2 SVGIG (reference sequence). The CDR3 spans 14 residues. CDR3: CAWSVGGTGNTIYF. DNA for the CDR3: TGTGCCTGGAGTGTAGGGGGGACTGGAAACACCATATATTTT.

This chain links TRBV27 with TRBJ2-7, with TRBD2 matching over 8 bases. Germline V gene sequence: CDR1 MNHEY, CDR2 SMNVEV (reference sequence). The trim removed 4 bases at V and 4 bases at J, leaving 6 bases unmatched. This CDR3 spans 14 amino acids. CDR3 sequence: CASSSGLGGYEQYF. CDR3 nucleotides: TGTGCCAGCAGTTCGGGACTAGGTGGATACGAGCAGTACTTC.

The chain carries TRBV11-2 and TRBJ2-5; D may be TRBD2 (5 bases). Germline V gene data show CDR1 as SGHAT and CDR2 as FQNNGV. V lost 1 base, J lost 5 bases, and 11 bases lay in between. This CDR3 spans 14 amino acids. CDR3 in amino acids: CASSLGASWETQYF. DNA of the CDR3: TGTGCCAGCAGCTTAGGCGCTAGCTGGGAGACCCAGTACTTC. Full variable domain (rest looked up from reference TRBV11-2 and TRBJ2-5): EAGVAQSPRYKIIEKRQSVAFWCNPISGHATLYWYQQILGQGPKLLIQFQNNGVVDDSQLPKDRFSAERLKGVDSTLKIQPAKLEDSAVYLCASSLGASWETQYFGPGTRLLVL.

This chain connects TRBV18 to TRBJ1-6, with D unclear. V was clipped by 3 bases and J by 5 bases, with 8 bases between them. The CDR3 sequence is 14 residues long. Germline lookup yields CDR1 KGHSH and CDR2 LQKENI. CDR3 DNA sequence: TGTGCCAGCTCACCGGGCGGAGATAATTCACCCCTCCACTTT. Its translation is CASSPGGDNSPLHF.

This chain uses TRBV9 with TRBJ2-7; D is unclear. CDR3 length: 14 amino acids. Germline V gene lookup returns CDR1 SGDLS and CDR2 YYNGEE. The V gene lost 0 bases and the J gene lost 2 bases, with 9 bases spanning the gap. Here the CDR3 DNA reads TGTGCCAGCAGCGTAGGGACGCTCCCCTACGAGCAGTACTTC. As protein: CASSVGTLPYEQYF.

The chain joins TRBV5-1 to TRBJ1-1, with 7 bases identical to TRBD1. V was pared by 4 bases and J by 4 bases, with 7 bases of the junction left unmatched. The germline V gene encodes CDR1 SGHRS and CDR2 YFSETQ. The CDR3 covers 14 residues. The CDR3 DNA reads TGCGCCAGCAGCATAGGACAGGTTGGCACTGAAGCTTTCTTT. Protein product: CASSIGQVGTEAFF.

V gene TRBV7-2 combines with J gene TRBJ2-7, with 9 bases lining up with TRBD1. The trim removed 1 base at V and 5 bases at J, leaving 0 bases unmatched. Germline V gene sequence: CDR1 SGHTA, CDR2 FQGNSA. The CDR3 length is 13 residues. This CDR3 is CASSLGQGDEQYF. The CDR3, as DNA: TGTGCCAGCAGCTTAGGACAGGGGGACGAGCAGTACTTC.

There are a few counts of this clone. The gene calls are TRBV5-1 and TRBJ1-1; D uncertain. Germline CDR1 SGHRS, CDR2 YFSETQ. This CDR3 is 14 amino acids long. Trimming took 0 bases from V and 3 from J, leaving 9 bases between them. CDR3 protein: CASSLATAYTEAFF. Written as DNA, the CDR3 is TGCGCCAGCAGCTTGGCCACAGCGTACACTGAAGCTTTCTTT.

This clone was seen more than once but under ten times. Distinct nucleotide sequences in the sample also encode this CDR3. The chain recombines TRBV27 with TRBJ1-5; D not resolved. Germline loops: CDR1 MNHEY, CDR2 SMNVEV (reference sequence). Trimming left V 6 bases short and J 4 bases short, with 7 bases between. The CDR3 covers 12 residues. The CDR3 bases are TGTGCCAGCAGCCCTCTTAATCAGCCCCAGCATTTT. As protein: CASSPLNQPQHF.

V is TRBV10-1 and J is TRBJ1-1; D not resolved. V lost 3 bases and J lost 2, with 7 bases in between. CDR1 WNHNN and CDR2 SYGVQD come from the germline V gene (reference sequence). This CDR3 has 13 amino acids. The chain's CDR3 is CASSDNINTEAFF. Here the CDR3 DNA reads TGCGCCAGCAGTGATAACATCAACACTGAAGCTTTCTTT.

The genes are TRBV19 and TRBJ1-2; D gene uncertain. V lost 10 bases and J lost 4, with 13 bases in between. Germline CDR1 and CDR2: LNHDA and SQIVND (reference sequence). The CDR3 is 12 residues long. DNA of the CDR3: TGTGCCACCTTTGACCAGCTCTATGGCTACACCTTC. Translated, it gives CATFDQLYGYTF.

This CDR3 is CASSLGVTSGRSYEQYF. In DNA, the CDR3 is TGTGCCAGCAGCCTCGGGGTGACTAGCGGGAGATCCTACGAGCAGTACTTC. This chain joins TRBV7-9 and TRBJ2-7, with 12 positions matching TRBD2. CDR3 length equals 17 residues. Trimming removed 5 bases from V and 1 base from J; junction bases left unmatched: 9. Germline CDR1 and CDR2: SEHNR and FQNEAQ (reference sequence).

The rearrangement links TRBV6-5 to TRBJ2-3, with 7 bases that match TRBD2. This CDR3 region has 14 residues. Germline trimming cut 6 bases from V and 0 bases from J; bases unmatched to any gene: 3. Germline V gene sequence: CDR1 MNHEY, CDR2 SVGAGI. The CDR3 reads CASSRDYSTDTQYF. CDR3 DNA sequence: TGTGCCAGCAGCCGGGACTACAGCACAGATACGCAGTATTTT.

This clone came up many times. This chain links TRBV7-9 with TRBJ1-1, with a possible D match to TRBD1 (5 bases). The CDR3 loop spans 13 amino acids. CDR1 and CDR2 from the germline V gene are SEHNR and FQNEAQ (reference sequence). The V end lost 3 bases, the J end lost 1 base, and 6 bases lay between the germline ends. CDR3 coding DNA: TGTGCCAGCAGCTTCGGGGGGAACACTGAAGCTTTCTTT. Its translation: CASSFGGNTEAFF.

The chain has TRBV6-1 and TRBJ1-1; D might be TRBD1 (6 bases). CDR1 and CDR2 from the germline V gene are MNHNS and SASEGT. This CDR3 contains 12 residues. The V end lost 7 bases, the J end lost 5 bases, and 11 bases lay between the germline ends. CDR3 amino acids: CASITGLTEAFF. CDR3 bases: TGTGCCAGCATCACAGGGTTGACTGAAGCTTTCTTT.

The chain combines TRBV4-3 with TRBJ2-7; 8 bases line up with TRBD1. V was clipped by 0 bases and J by 4 bases; unmatched bases: 8. This CDR3 spans 16 amino acids. The germline CDR1 and CDR2 sequences are LGHNA and YSLEER. The CDR3: CASSQDRTGNGYEQYF. The CDR3 nucleotides read TGCGCCAGCAGCCAAGATAGGACAGGGAATGGATACGAGCAGTACTTC.

This clone was observed a few times. The chain links TRBV7-3 to TRBJ2-1; 7 bases are shared with TRBD2. Per the germline V gene, CDR1 is SGHTA and CDR2 is FQGTGA. The CDR3 totals 15 residues. With V trimmed by 5 bases and J by 4 bases, 8 bases remained unmatched. CDR3: CASSRAPSGYNEQFF. The CDR3 DNA is TGTGCCAGCAGCCGGGCACCTAGCGGATACAATGAGCAGTTCTTC.

The rearrangement uses TRBV16 and TRBJ2-7; 11 positions match TRBD1. The germline gives CDR1 KGHSY, CDR2 FQNENV. The length of the CDR3 is 15 residues. Losses at the gene ends were 6 bases for V and 0 bases for J; bases not matched to a gene: 4. The CDR3 nucleotides read TGTGCCAGCAGTCGGACAGGGGGCGGCTCCTACGAGCAGTACTTC. Translated, it gives CASSRTGGGSYEQYF.

This clone is a singleton in its sample. J is TRBJ1-2 and V is TRBV7-2, with a possible D match to TRBD1 (6 bases). V shed 5 bases and J shed 1 base, with 8 bases lying between them. Germline V gene sequence: CDR1 SGHTA, CDR2 FQGNSA. The CDR3 extends over 13 amino acids. CDR3 protein: CASSVQGNYGYTF. CDR3 in DNA: TGTGCCAGCAGCGTACAGGGTAACTATGGCTACACCTTC.

The V gene is TRBV7-2, the J gene TRBJ1-5; D gene ambiguous. V lost 1 base and J 4 bases, leaving 11 bases between the germline ends. Germline-derived CDR1 and CDR2 are SGHTA and FQGNSA. CDR3 length equals 15 residues. The CDR3 nucleotides are TGTGCCAGCAGCTTAGATAACAGAGGGAATCAGCCCCAGCATTTT. This gives the protein CASSLDNRGNQPQHF.

The rearrangement joins TRBV27 to TRBJ2-1, with 12 nucleotides matching TRBD2. Germline trimming cut 3 bases from V and 0 bases from J; bases unmatched to any gene: 9. This CDR3 comprises 19 residues. Germline V gene sequence: CDR1 MNHEY, CDR2 SMNVEV (reference sequence). CDR3 residues: CASSFKLAGGYNSYNEQFF. The CDR3 DNA reads TGTGCCAGCAGTTTTAAACTAGCGGGGGGATATAACTCCTACAATGAGCAGTTCTTC.

The V gene is TRBV18, the J gene TRBJ2-6; D unclear. CDR1 KGHSH and CDR2 LQKENI come from the germline V gene. V gave up 0 bases and J gave up 2 bases, with 11 bases separating them. CDR3 length: 17 amino acids. The CDR3 protein is CASSPPPVGTGANVLTF. CDR3 in DNA: TGTGCCAGCTCACCACCACCGGTGGGGACTGGGGCCAACGTCCTGACTTTC.

V gene TRBV27 combines with J gene TRBJ2-7, with TRBD1 matching over 10 bases. V trimming: 5 bases; J trimming: 7 bases; junction bases outside the gene matches: 8. Germline-derived CDR1 and CDR2 are MNHEY and SMNVEV (reference sequence). The CDR3 is made up of 14 amino acids. The CDR3 coding sequence is TGTGCCAGCAGTCCCGGACAGGGGGGGTGGGAGCAGTACTTC. This translates into CASSPGQGGWEQYF.

The J gene is TRBJ1-2, the V gene TRBV9; 9 bases align to TRBD1. The CDR3 sequence is 13 residues long. Losses at the gene ends were 3 bases for V and 4 bases for J; bases not matched to a gene: 1. Germline CDR1 SGDLS, CDR2 YYNGEE. The CDR3 DNA sequence: TGTGCCAGCAGCGCGACAGGGGGCTATGGCTACACCTTC. Translating gives CASSATGGYGYTF.

V gene TRBV19 combines with J gene TRBJ1-4; 12 bases are a match to TRBD1. CDR3 length equals 16 residues. V was clipped by 1 base and J by 11 bases; unmatched bases: 8. Germline values: CDR1 LNHDA, CDR2 SQIVND (reference sequence). CDR3 amino acids: CASSIGGTGGSEKLFF. The CDR3 region has the DNA TGTGCCAGTAGTATAGGAGGGACAGGGGGCTCTGAGAAACTGTTTTTT.

The CDR3 here is CASSPPGKGETQYF. The CDR3 DNA sequence: TGCGCCAGCAGCCCTCCAGGGAAAGGAGAGACCCAGTACTTC. This chain joins TRBV4-1 and TRBJ2-5, with a weak D call TRBD1 (5 bases). The V end lost 4 bases, the J end lost 4 bases, and 13 bases lay between the germline ends. The CDR3 runs to 14 residues. Germline-derived CDR1 and CDR2 are MGHRA and YSYEKL.

The V gene is TRBV11-2, the J gene TRBJ2-7, with D hard to call. Germline CDR1 SGHAT, CDR2 FQNNGV. This CDR3 contains 12 residues. Trimming stripped 1 base from V and 3 bases from J, with 4 bases between. CDR3 sequence reads: CASSLGSYEQYF. CDR3 in DNA: TGTGCCAGCAGCTTAGGCAGCTACGAGCAGTACTTC.